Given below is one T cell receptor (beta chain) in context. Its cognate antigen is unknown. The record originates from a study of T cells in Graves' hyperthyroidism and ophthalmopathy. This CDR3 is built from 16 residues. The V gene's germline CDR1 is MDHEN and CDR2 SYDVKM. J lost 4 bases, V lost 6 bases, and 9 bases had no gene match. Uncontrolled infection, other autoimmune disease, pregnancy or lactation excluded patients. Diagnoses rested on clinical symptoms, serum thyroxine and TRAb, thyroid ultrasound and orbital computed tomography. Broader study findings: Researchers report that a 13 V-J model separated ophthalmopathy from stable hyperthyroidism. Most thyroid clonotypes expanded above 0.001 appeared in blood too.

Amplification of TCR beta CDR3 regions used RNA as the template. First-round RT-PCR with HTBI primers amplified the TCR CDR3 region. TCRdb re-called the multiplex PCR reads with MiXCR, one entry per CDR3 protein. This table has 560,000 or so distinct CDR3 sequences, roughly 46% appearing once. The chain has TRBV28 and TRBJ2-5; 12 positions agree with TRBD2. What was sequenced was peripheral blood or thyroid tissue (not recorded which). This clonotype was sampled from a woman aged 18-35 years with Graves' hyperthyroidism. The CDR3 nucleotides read TGTGCCAGCAGGCAACTAGCGGGAGGAGGCGGAGAGACCCAGTACTTC. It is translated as CASRQLAGGGGETQYF.